These 27 T cell receptor beta chains came from one sample sequenced in a study of molecular identifiers for immune sequencing clone quantification. TCRdb re-called the PCR reads with MiXCR, one entry per CDR3 protein. The sample consists of around 460,000 distinct CDR3 sequences, over 20% of them appearing once. The source material was naive CD8+ T cells from blood, with Jurkat cell RNA spiked in. Noted subset: FACS-sorted CD8+CD4-CCR7+CD45RA+ naive T cells. All receptors derive from a human donor in good health. Some libraries in this study had Jurkat cell RNA spiked in.

This clonotype was seen more than once but under ten times. The rearrangement uses TRBV27 and TRBJ1-1; 11 bases are a match to TRBD1. The CDR3 runs 16 residues. V gave up 2 bases and J gave up 4 bases; unmatched junction bases: 6. Germline CDR1 reads MNHEY; CDR2 reads SMNVEV (reference sequence). In DNA, the CDR3 is TGTGCCAGCAGTTTAACAGGTGGGACAGGGGGCACTGAAGCTTTCTTT. Translated, it gives CASSLTGGTGGTEAFF.

About this clonotype: At one boundary the junction diverges from the germline segment, which might be a read error. The gene calls are TRBV5-3 and TRBJ2-3; 11 bases fit TRBD1. TRBV5-3 is treated as an ORF (open reading frame) with a function not yet certain. This CDR3 has 14 amino acids. The CDR3 DNA reads as TGTGCCAGCAGCTTCGGACAGGGGGCCTTGACGCAGTATTTT. Its protein is CASSFGQGALTQYF.

The chain carries TRBV4-3 and TRBJ1-1; 9 bases are a match to TRBD1. The germline V gene encodes CDR1 LGHNA and CDR2 YSLEER. After removal of 0 bases from V and 9 bases from J, the junction contained 5 bases not matched to a gene. The CDR3 covers 14 residues. The CDR3 spells CASSQDWTGAQAFF. CDR3 DNA: TGCGCCAGCAGCCAAGATTGGACAGGGGCGCAAGCTTTCTTT.

The genes are TRBV30 and TRBJ1-2; no clear D. There are 14 residues in the CDR3. V lost 1 base, J lost 1 base, and 10 bases lay in between. Germline CDR1 and CDR2: GTSNPN and SVGIG (reference sequence). The CDR3 DNA is TGTGCCTGGAGTGGAGGGCGAATTAACTATGGCTACACCTTC. Amino acids: CAWSGGRINYGYTF.

This sequence joins TRBV20-1 and TRBJ2-5, with D possibly being TRBD1 (6 bases). The germline CDR1 and CDR2 sequences are DFQATT and SNEGSKA (reference sequence). V was pared by 4 bases and J by 0 bases, with 12 bases between. The CDR3 consists of 14 residues. This CDR3 reads CSAISRQDQETQYF. The CDR3 DNA reads as TGCAGTGCTATTTCGAGACAGGACCAAGAGACCCAGTACTTC.

The chain employs TRBV12-3 or TRBV12-4 and TRBJ2-1; 7 bases are a match to TRBD1. V shed 6 bases and J 9 bases; nucleotides not matched to a gene: 17. The CDR3 covers 16 residues. The CDR3 is CASSADRAMGNTEQFF. The CDR3 nucleotides read TGTGCCAGCAGCGCTGACAGGGCGATGGGAAATACTGAGCAGTTCTTC.

Here the CDR3 reads CATSRDGTSGNTIYF. DNA for the CDR3: TGTGCCACCAGCAGAGATGGGACCTCTGGAAACACCATATATTTT. The chain recombines TRBV15 with TRBJ1-3; weak D call: TRBD1 (5 bases). The CDR3 runs 15 residues. Trimming left V 0 bases short and J 0 bases short, with 6 bases between. Germline V gene lookup returns CDR1 LNHNV and CDR2 YYDKDF (reference sequence).

As to this clonotype: A much larger clone is a single base away; this may be a read error. Since no conserved phenylalanine or tryptophan closes the CDR3, a read error is the likely cause. V gene TRBV24-1 combines with J gene TRBJ2-1, with D uncertain. The CDR3 has 13 amino acids. Germline CDR1 KGHDR, CDR2 SFDVKD. Trimming removed 5 bases at V and 4 bases at J, with 8 bases between. For the CDR3, the DNA is TGTGCCACCAGTGCCGCGGTATACAATGAGCAGTTCCTC. Protein sequence: CATSAAVYNEQFL.

This clonotype was detected many times. CDR3 region: CASSVEDNEQFF. The CDR3 DNA reads as TGTGCCAGCAGCGTAGAAGACAATGAGCAGTTCTTC. The V gene is TRBV9, the J gene TRBJ2-1, with no clear D. The CDR3 is 12 residues long. The germline V and J ends were trimmed by 0 bases and 5 bases, with 3 bases remaining between them. The germline V gene encodes CDR1 SGDLS and CDR2 YYNGEE. The full variable domain, with the rest looked up from reference TRBV9 and TRBJ2-1, is DSGVTQTPKHLITATGQRVTLRCSPRSGDLSVYWYQQSLDQGLQFLIQYYNGEERAKGNILERFSAQQFPDLHSELNLSSLELGDSALYFCASSVEDNEQFFGPGTRLTVL.

About this clonotype itself: Given a much more abundant clone one base away, this may be a read error. The chain carries TRBV4-3 and TRBJ1-1, with D unresolved. Germline loops: CDR1 LGHNA, CDR2 YSLEER. The CDR3 sequence is 13 residues long. V gave up 4 bases and J gave up 5 bases, with 11 bases separating them. CDR3: CASSRDGRTEAFF. CDR3 nucleotides: TGCGCCAGCAGCCGAGACGGAAGGACTGAAGCTTTCTTT.

The sample holds a few counts of this clonotype. The genes are TRBV4-3 and TRBJ2-5; unclear D gene. The CDR3 loop spans 14 amino acids. V was trimmed by 4 bases and J by 5 bases, leaving 14 bases between them. Germline-derived CDR1 and CDR2 are LGHNA and YSLEER. In DNA form, the CDR3 reads TGCGCCAGCAGCCCTGGGCTCTCAACGGAGACCCAGTACTTC. Encoded protein: CASSPGLSTETQYF.

The CDR3 sequence: CASSEILANSNEQFF. The CDR3 coding sequence is TGCGCCAGCAGTGAGATACTAGCGAATAGCAATGAGCAGTTCTTC. The chain uses TRBV10-2 and TRBJ2-1; 7 bases agree with TRBD2. This CDR3 is built from 15 residues. Germline CDR1 reads WSHSY; CDR2 reads SAAADI. Germline trimming cut 2 bases from V and 6 bases from J; bases unmatched to any gene: 7.

The V call is TRBV2, the J call TRBJ2-7, with D perhaps TRBD2 (5 bases). The V end lost 10 bases, the J end lost 7 bases, and 20 bases lay between the germline ends. CDR1 is SNHLY, CDR2 FYNNEI, per germline. CDR3 length: 13 residues. The CDR3 region has the DNA TGTGCCACTCGACGGGGAGTGGACCCGGAGCAGTACTTC. Translation: CATRRGVDPEQYF.

This clonotype has just a few counts. This chain joins TRBV4-3 and TRBJ2-7; D not resolved. Germline V gene sequence: CDR1 LGHNA, CDR2 YSLEER. The CDR3 extends over 15 amino acids. Trimming took 0 bases from V and 2 from J, leaving 11 bases between them. The CDR3 spells CASSQDLFSAYEQYF. The CDR3 DNA sequence: TGCGCCAGCAGCCAAGATCTATTCTCAGCCTACGAGCAGTACTTC.

This clonotype has at least ten counts. V and J are TRBV6-2 or TRBV6-3 and TRBJ1-1, with D possibly TRBD1 on 5 matching bases. V gave up 6 bases and J gave up 5 bases, with 13 bases separating them. The germline gives CDR1 MNHEY, CDR2 SVGEGT. The CDR3 spans 13 residues. CDR3 DNA sequence: TGTGCCAGCAGCCCCCCGAGGGGAACTGAAGCTTTCTTT. Translating gives CASSPPRGTEAFF.

This clonotype was recorded many times. The genes are TRBV4-1 and TRBJ1-2; D is possibly TRBD1 (5 bases). The CDR3 loop spans 14 amino acids. Trimming took off 3 bases at V and 4 bases at J, with 12 bases between the two ends. Germline-derived CDR1 and CDR2 are MGHRA and YSYEKL. CDR3 in amino acids: CASSQETGTYGYTF. CDR3 in DNA: TGCGCCAGCAGCCAGGAAACAGGTACCTATGGCTACACCTTC.

This clonotype was picked up many times. The chain recombines TRBV27 with TRBJ2-7, with D unclear. V lost 2 bases and J lost 4, with 9 bases in between. The CDR3 is 13 amino acids. Germline V gives CDR1 MNHEY, CDR2 SMNVEV (reference sequence). CDR3 DNA: TGTGCCAGCAGTTTAACCCCGAGGTACGAGCAGTACTTC. Residues: CASSLTPRYEQYF.

This clonotype was seen at least ten times. J is TRBJ2-3 and V is TRBV7-6; no definite D call. Germline values: CDR1 SGHVS, CDR2 FNYEAQ. The CDR3 runs to 13 residues. Trimming cost V 5 bases and J 3 bases, with 9 bases left between them. CDR3 loop: CASSPRKTDTQYF. The CDR3 nucleotides are TGTGCCAGCAGCCCGAGAAAAACAGATACGCAGTATTTT.

Concerning this clonotype itself: A much larger clone is a single base away; this may be a read error. This rearrangement joins TRBV25-1 to TRBJ1-5; D ambiguous. Germline values: CDR1 MGHDK, CDR2 SYGVNS. V lost 8 bases to trimming and J lost 3 bases, with 14 bases between them. The CDR3 runs 14 residues. The CDR3 loop is CASSTRMDNQPQHF. In DNA, the CDR3 is TGTGCCAGCTCGACACGAATGGACAATCAGCCCCAGCATTTT.

In this sample, this clonotype turned up many times. The V gene is TRBV19, the J gene TRBJ2-3, with TRBD2 identical over 8 bases. With 3 bases clipped from V and 4 bases from J, the junction kept 6 bases outside the gene matches. There are 15 residues in the CDR3. CDR1 is LNHDA, CDR2 SQIVND, per germline (reference sequence). The CDR3 DNA reads TGTGCCAGTAGTATCGGCAGCGGGGGCTCAGATACGCAGTATTTT. It translates to CASSIGSGGSDTQYF.

The chain couples TRBV19 to TRBJ2-7; 8 positions agree with TRBD2. V gave up 6 bases and J gave up 0 bases; unmatched junction bases: 4. This CDR3 has 14 amino acids. The V gene's germline CDR1 is LNHDA and CDR2 SQIVND (reference sequence). The CDR3 DNA reads TGTGCCAGTAGCCCGACTAGCGCCTCCTACGAGCAGTACTTC. Its translation: CASSPTSASYEQYF.

This clonotype was counted a few times. Here the CDR3 reads CAWYAAGETEAFF. The CDR3 bases are TGTGCCTGGTATGCAGCGGGTGAGACTGAAGCTTTCTTT. The chain links TRBV30 to TRBJ1-1; D gene ambiguous. The CDR3 runs to 13 residues. Per germline, CDR1 GTSNPN and CDR2 SVGIG (reference sequence). The V gene lost 5 bases and the J gene lost 5 bases, with 15 bases spanning the gap.

This clonotype was counted only a few times. This chain connects TRBV6-2 or TRBV6-3 to TRBJ2-7; 9 bases agree with TRBD1. The germline V gene encodes CDR1 MNHEY and CDR2 SVGEGT. After removal of 6 bases from V and 5 bases from J, the junction contained 11 bases not matched to a gene. The CDR3 covers 15 residues. The CDR3 sequence is CASRGSGTGYHEQYF. The DNA of the CDR3 is TGTGCCAGCAGGGGGTCCGGGACAGGGTACCACGAGCAGTACTTC.

The chain links TRBV10-3 to TRBJ2-3; 7 bases are shared with TRBD1. CDR1 ENHRY and CDR2 SYGVKD come from the germline V gene. V trimming: 0 bases; J trimming: 3 bases; junction bases outside the gene matches: 15. The CDR3 length is 19 residues. The CDR3 region has the DNA TGTGCCATCAGTGAGTCACTCTTAGACAGGGTCTTCGTTACAGATACGCAGTATTTT. This translates into CAISESLLDRVFVTDTQYF.

This clonotype has more than one count but fewer than ten. The chain employs TRBV7-2 and TRBJ2-2; TRBD1 is a possible D gene (6 bases). Trimming removed 1 base at V and 4 bases at J, with 10 bases between. This CDR3 contains 15 residues. The V gene's germline CDR1 is SGHTA and CDR2 FQGNSA. The CDR3 sequence is CASSLVRTATGELFF. Written as DNA, the CDR3 is TGTGCCAGCAGCTTAGTTAGGACAGCCACCGGGGAGCTGTTTTTT.

This clonotype was seen repeatedly, ten times or more. The chain joins TRBV27 to TRBJ1-5; TRBD1 agrees at 7 bases. Germline-derived CDR1 and CDR2 are MNHEY and SMNVEV (reference sequence). Trimming at V came to 5 bases and at J to 2 bases, leaving 6 bases not matched to a gene. This CDR3 spans 15 amino acids. The CDR3 DNA follows: TGTGCCAGCAGTCCCCACAGGGGCGGCAATCAGCCCCAGCATTTT. It specifies CASSPHRGGNQPQHF.

The table lists this clonotype with many counts. V and J are TRBV7-2 and TRBJ2-7, with no clear D. Trimming pared 2 bases from V and 1 base from J, leaving 12 bases between. The CDR3 is made up of 15 amino acids. The germline gives CDR1 SGHTA, CDR2 FQGNSA. The CDR3 bases are TGTGCCAGCAGCTTAAGGTACTTGAGTTCCTACGAGCAGTACTTC. Protein product: CASSLRYLSSYEQYF.